Listed below are T cell receptor beta chains from one sample, sequenced in a study of blood T cell repertoires in COVID-19. Produced via immunoSEQ multiplex PCR; TCRdb's table is partial and in-frame only. The sample lists more than 200,000 clones, 65% to 90% seen once, with 4.5% to 5% in the top ten. What was sequenced was peripheral blood. Receptors originate from a woman of 80 years or more with active or convalescent COVID-19. CDR3s include the opening cysteine and the closing phenylalanine or tryptophan. D genes are given only for firm matches. A row's size may be missing; if present it is once, few, many or a size class.

>13|TRBV6-5|-|TRBJ2-1|-
TGTGCCAGCAGTTATGCGGGGAGCAATGAGCAGTTCTTC
CASSYAGSNEQFF
>13|TRBV28|TRBD1|TRBJ1-5|-
TGTGCCAGCACGGACAGGGGGGATCAGCCCCAGCATTTT
CASTDRGDQPQHF
>13|TRBV3-1/TRBV3-2|TRBD1|TRBJ1-5|-
TGTGCCAGCGGGACAGTCAGCAATCAGCCCCAGCATTTT
CASGTVSNQPQHF
>14|TRBV5-5|TRBD1|TRBJ1-2|-
TGTGCCAGCAGCCCTACAGGGGATTACTATGGCTACACCTTC
CASSPTGDYYGYTF
>13|TRBV19|-|TRBJ2-7|-
TGTGCCAGTAGTATCCAAATCTCCTACGAGCAGTACTTC
CASSIQISYEQYF
>15|TRBV24-1|-|TRBJ1-3|-
TGTGCCACCAGTGACCCCCGGACAGCTGGAAACACCATATATTTT
CATSDPRTAGNTIYF
>14|TRBV2|TRBD1|TRBJ1-6|-
TGTGCCAGCAGTGTAGACAGGGTTAATTCACCCCTCCACTTT
CASSVDRVNSPLHF
>14|TRBV5-1|-|TRBJ2-5|-
TGCGCCAGCAGCTTGGGGACAGTCAAAGAGACCCAGTACTTC
CASSLGTVKETQYF
>17|TRBV9|TRBD2|TRBJ2-1|once
TGTGCCAGCAGCGTAGGGATTAGCGGGAGCTCCTACAATGAGCAGTTCTTC
CASSVGISGSSYNEQFF
>18|TRBV11-2|TRBD2|TRBJ2-1|-
TGTGCCAGCAGCTTAACCCTTCCTGGCGGGAGCTCCTACAATGAGCAGTTCTTC
CASSLTLPGGSSYNEQFF
>19|TRBV12-5|TRBD1|TRBJ2-1|-
TGTGCTAGTGGTTTGTTGACAGGGGACCCGATCATCCGGGCGAATGAGCAGTTCTTC
CASGLLTGDPIIRANEQFF
>17|TRBV3-1/TRBV3-2|TRBD2|TRBJ2-7|few
TGTGCCAGCAGCCAAGGGACTAGCGGGAGGGTGGCCTACGAGCAGTACTTC
CASSQGTSGRVAYEQYF
>15|TRBV5-4|-|TRBJ2-1|-
TGTGCCAGCAGCCTCGGCGGTGCCCCCTACAATGAGCAGTTCTTC
CASSLGGAPYNEQFF
>15|TRBV27|TRBD1|TRBJ1-3|-
TGTGCCAGCAGACCGACAGGGGGAAGCGGAAACACCATATATTTT
CASRPTGGSGNTIYF
>15|TRBV6-2/TRBV6-3|-|TRBJ1-4|-
TGTGCCAGCAGTTACTCGCCGCGCCTTAATGAAAAACTGTTTTTT
CASSYSPRLNEKLFF
>12|TRBV3-1/TRBV3-2|-|TRBJ1-6|-
TGTGCCAGCAGCCAAGTCTATTCACCCCTCCACTTT
CASSQVYSPLHF
>12|TRBV6-5|-|TRBJ2-1|once
TGTGCCAGCAGTTCTGGACTCGATGAGCAGTTCTTC
CASSSGLDEQFF
>14|TRBV28|-|TRBJ1-1|-
TGTGCCAGCAATATCCCGGGGTTGAACACTGAAGCTTTCTTT
CASNIPGLNTEAFF
>16|TRBV28|-|TRBJ1-3|-
TGTGCCAGCAGTTTGTTTAGCCTTGAGAGTGGAAACACCATATATTTT
CASSLFSLESGNTIYF
>12|TRBV9|TRBD1|TRBJ1-2|-
TGTGCCAGCACCCGGGACAGCGGTGGCTACACCTTC
CASTRDSGGYTF
>15|TRBV28|TRBD2|TRBJ2-1|-
TGTGCCAGCAGGGTAACTAGCGGGGGGGATCTTGAGCAGTTCTTC
CASRVTSGGDLEQFF
>16|TRBV7-6|-|TRBJ1-4|-
TGTGCCAGCAGCTTAGCTCTGGCAGGAGGGAATGAAAAACTGTTTTTT
CASSLALAGGNEKLFF
>15|TRBV28|-|TRBJ2-1|-
TGTGCCACCGAAGGCCCGAGGGTTCTATACAATGAGCAGTTCTTC
CATEGPRVLYNEQFF
>15|TRBV2|-|TRBJ2-5|many
TGTGCCAGCAGCCCCGGACTGGCTCCGGGAGAGACCCAGTACTTC
CASSPGLAPGETQYF
>15|TRBV28|TRBD1|TRBJ1-2|once
TGTGCCAGCACCCCCGGGGACAGGGGTTTCTATGGCTACACCTTC
CASTPGDRGFYGYTF
>16|TRBV3-1/TRBV3-2|TRBD2|TRBJ2-3|-
TGTGCCAGCAGCCCGCCTAGCGGGAGGTCGTCAGATACGCAGTATTTT
CASSPPSGRSSDTQYF
>13|TRBV28|-|TRBJ1-2|-
TGTGCCAGCAGTTTATGGCAGGTCAATGGCTACACCTTC
CASSLWQVNGYTF
>15|TRBV4-2|TRBD1|TRBJ1-6|-
TGTGCCAGCAGCCAAGAACAGGGGAGGAATTCACCCCTCCACTTT
CASSQEQGRNSPLHF
>12|TRBV2|TRBD1|TRBJ1-2|-
TGTGCCAGCAGCGGGACAGTCTATGGCTACACCTTC
CASSGTVYGYTF
>12|TRBV20-1|-|TRBJ2-5|-
TGCAGTGCTAGTCAACAGAAGGAGACCCAGTACTTC
CSASQQKETQYF
>14|TRBV28|TRBD2|TRBJ2-3|-
TGTGCCAGCAGTGACCGGGACTATGCAGATACGCAGTATTTT
CASSDRDYADTQYF
>14|TRBV6-5|TRBD1|TRBJ2-7|-
TGTGCCAGCAGTCCGGGGGACAGGGGTGGGGAGCAGTACTTC
CASSPGDRGGEQYF
>15|TRBV6-2/TRBV6-3|-|TRBJ1-6|-
TGTGCCAGCACCCCCGCAGGGAGGGTTGGTTCACCCCTCCACTTT
CASTPAGRVGSPLHF
>14|TRBV30|-|TRBJ1-5|-
TGTGCCTGGAGTGGGACGGCGGGGAATCAGCCCCAGCATTTT
CAWSGTAGNQPQHF
>17|TRBV19|-|TRBJ1-6|-
TGTGCCAGTAGTATGAGCAGGGTTAGCTCCTATAATTCACCCCTCCACTTT
CASSMSRVSSYNSPLHF
>16|TRBV3-1/TRBV3-2|TRBD1|TRBJ2-3|-
TGTGCCAGCAGCCGAGGACAGGCCGTAGGGACAGATACGCAGTATTTT
CASSRGQAVGTDTQYF
>15|TRBV7-9|TRBD1|TRBJ1-6|-
TGTGCCAGCAGCTTCCAGGGGGCGGCTAATTCACCCCTCCACTTT
CASSFQGAANSPLHF
>15|TRBV19|TRBD1|TRBJ1-5|-
TGTGCCAGTACCAGAGGGACAGGGGGTCGACAGCCCCAGCATTTT
CASTRGTGGRQPQHF